This is a list of T cell receptor beta chains from one sample in a study of tumor-infiltrating lymphocytes in primary liver carcinoma. MiXCR, applied by TCRdb to the multiplex PCR reads, yields one record per CDR3 protein. The sample has fewer than 350,000 distinct CDR3 sequences, 50% to 70% seen once. Material for sequencing was peripheral blood. These receptors all come from a man aged 40-49 years with primary liver carcinoma and hepatitis B virus infection. The CDR3 runs from the conserved cysteine through the conserved F or W. A D gene is named only where the DNA matches it firmly. Clone size is stated in some rows and not others, as once, few, many or a class when expanded.

TRBJ1-5	NA	TRBV29-1	NA	TGCAGCGTGGGACCGGGAGTCGAGGGGCAGCCCCAGCATTTT	CSVGPGVEGQPQHF
TRBJ2-4	many	TRBV12-3/TRBV12-4	TRBD1	TGTGCCAGCAGTTTGAGAGGCAGGGGGCTGATCTTGGGCAAAAACATTCAGTACTTC	CASSLRGRGLILGKNIQYF
TRBJ2-7	many	TRBV4-2	NA	TGTGCCAGCAGCCAAGATCGGAACGAGCAGTACTTC	CASSQDRNEQYF
TRBJ1-1	many	TRBV6-2/TRBV6-3	NA	TGTGCCAGCAGTGCGGTGGGTGGCACTGAAGCTTTCTTT	CASSAVGGTEAFF
TRBJ1-5	many	TRBV6-5	TRBD1	TGTGCCAGCAGTCCGACAGGGGCGCCTAGCAATCAGCCCCAACATTTT	CASSPTGAPSNQPQHF
TRBJ2-3	NA	TRBV5-5	TRBD1	TGTGCCAGCAGCTTGGGGACAGGGATCGGGACTAGCACAGATACGCAGTATTTT	CASSLGTGIGTSTDTQYF
TRBJ2-2	NA	TRBV11-3	NA	TGTGCCAGCAGATTAGATTGGAGCGGTACTATCGGGGAGCTGTATTTT	CASRLDWSGTIGELYF
TRBJ2-2	few	TRBV6-5	NA	TGTGCCAGCAGCCCAGACGGAGCAGCCACCGGGGAGCTGTTTTTT	CASSPDGAATGELFF
TRBJ2-2	NA	TRBV5-1	NA	TGCGCCAGCAGAGGGGCGGTGACCACCGGGGAGCTGTTTTTT	CASRGAVTTGELFF
TRBJ2-1	NA	TRBV6-4	TRBD1	TGCGCCAGCGGAGAAGGACAGGGTAATGATGAGCAGTTCTTC	CASGEGQGNDEQFF
TRBJ1-2	NA	TRBV5-1	NA	TGCGCCAGCAGCTTGCGGGCAGGGGCGAACTATGGCTACACCTTC	CASSLRAGANYGYTF
TRBJ2-3	NA	TRBV29-1	NA	TGCAGCGTTACTCAGTTGGCTACAGATACGCAGTATTTT	CSVTQLATDTQYF
TRBJ2-3	NA	TRBV7-9	TRBD2	TGTGCCAGCAGCCCTGGACTAGCGGAATATACTGCAGATACGCAGTATTTT	CASSPGLAEYTADTQYF
TRBJ1-1	NA	TRBV2	NA	TGTGCCAGCAGTGAAAGGCGAGGGGAAGGGTCTGAAGCTTTCTTT	CASSERRGEGSEAFF
TRBJ2-5	many	TRBV6-6	TRBD2	TGTGCCAGCAGCATGCTAGCGGGAGGGCCGGGGACCCAGTACTTC	CASSMLAGGPGTQYF
TRBJ1-1	NA	TRBV24-1	TRBD1	TGTGCCACCAGTGACCCCGGGACAGGGGACGCTGAAGCTTTCTTT	CATSDPGTGDAEAFF
TRBJ2-7	NA	TRBV2	TRBD1	TGTGCCAGCCTTATCCAGGGACAGTCCTACGAGCAGTACTTC	CASLIQGQSYEQYF
TRBJ2-7	NA	TRBV4-2	TRBD1	TGTGCCAGCAGCCAAGAAGCTCGACAGGGACCATCCTACGAGCAGTACTTC	CASSQEARQGPSYEQYF
TRBJ2-1	few	TRBV5-1	TRBD2	TGCGCCAGCAGCTTGGAACTAGCGGGAGTCGCCTACAATGAGCAGTTCTTC	CASSLELAGVAYNEQFF
TRBJ2-3	many	TRBV12-3/TRBV12-4	TRBD2	TGTGCCAGCAGTCTAAACACGCTAGCGGGAGGGCCGGATACGCAGTATTTT	CASSLNTLAGGPDTQYF
TRBJ2-5	NA	TRBV5-4	TRBD2	TGTGCCAGCAGCCCCAGCGGGAAAATGGAGACCCAGTACTTC	CASSPSGKMETQYF
TRBJ1-1	NA	TRBV11-3	NA	TGTGCCAACAGCTTAGCAGTTAACACTGAAACTTTCTTT	CANSLAVNTETFF
TRBJ2-7	many	TRBV6-8	NA	TGTGCCAGCGAGGACTCAAGCTCCTACGAGCAGTACTTC	CASEDSSSYEQYF
TRBJ1-1	NA	TRBV4-1	TRBD1	TGCGGCAGCAGCCGAGGGACAGCTGAAGCTTTCTTT	CGSSRGTAEAFF
TRBJ2-5	NA	TRBV6-5	NA	TGTGCCAGCAGCTCCCTAGGTGGCTCGGTGGTCCAGTACTTC	CASSSLGGSVVQYF